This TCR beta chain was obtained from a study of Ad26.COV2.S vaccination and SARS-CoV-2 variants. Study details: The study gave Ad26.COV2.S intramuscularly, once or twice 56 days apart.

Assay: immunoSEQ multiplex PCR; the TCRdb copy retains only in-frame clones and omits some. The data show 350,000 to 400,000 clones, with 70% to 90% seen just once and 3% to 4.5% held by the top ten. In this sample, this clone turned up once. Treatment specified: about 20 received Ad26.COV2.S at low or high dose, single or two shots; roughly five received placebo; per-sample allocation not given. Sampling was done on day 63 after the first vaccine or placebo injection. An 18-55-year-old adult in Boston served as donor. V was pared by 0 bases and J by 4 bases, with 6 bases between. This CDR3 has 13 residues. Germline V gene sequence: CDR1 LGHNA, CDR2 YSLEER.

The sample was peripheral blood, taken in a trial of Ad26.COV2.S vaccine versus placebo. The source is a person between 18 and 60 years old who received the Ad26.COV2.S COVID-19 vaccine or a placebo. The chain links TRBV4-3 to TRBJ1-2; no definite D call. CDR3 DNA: TGCGCCAGCAGCCAAGAGTTGGGCTATGGCTACACCTTC. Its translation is CASSQELGYGYTF.